A few counts support the clone carrying this T cell receptor beta chain. This CDR3 is built from 15 residues. From germline, CDR1 is MDHEN and CDR2 SYDVKM. The germline V and J ends were trimmed by 5 bases and 0 bases, with 11 bases remaining between them. This sample stems from a study of shared clonotypes between healthy human individuals. TCRdb keeps only in-frame clones here, not all; method: immunoSEQ multiplex PCR. The sample has 900,000 to 1,200,000 clones; around three quarters are singletons. The receptor's source is a man younger than 35 in good health. Some clones in this sample may be carry-over from other donors' samples. Material for sequencing was memory CD4+ T cells from PBMCs. Subset denoted: CD45RA-negative fraction. The chain recombines TRBV28 with TRBJ1-3; unclear D gene. CDR3: CASSRIADSGNTIYF. CDR3 DNA: TGTGCCAGCAGTCGCATCGCTGACTCTGGAAACACCATATATTTT.